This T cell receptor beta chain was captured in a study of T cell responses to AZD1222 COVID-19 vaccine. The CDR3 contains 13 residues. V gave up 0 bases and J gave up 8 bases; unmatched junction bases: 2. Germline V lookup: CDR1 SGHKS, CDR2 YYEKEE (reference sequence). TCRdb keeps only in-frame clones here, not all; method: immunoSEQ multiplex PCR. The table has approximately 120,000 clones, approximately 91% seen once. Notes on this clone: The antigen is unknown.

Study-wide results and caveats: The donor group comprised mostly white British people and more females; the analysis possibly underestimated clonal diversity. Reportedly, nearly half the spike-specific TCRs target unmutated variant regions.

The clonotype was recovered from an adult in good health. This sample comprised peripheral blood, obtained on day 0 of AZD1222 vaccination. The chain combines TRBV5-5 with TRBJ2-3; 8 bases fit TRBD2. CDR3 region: CASSLEGLGTQYF. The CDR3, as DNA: TGTGCCAGCAGCTTGGAGGGACTAGGTACGCAGTATTTT.